This is a list of T cell receptor beta chains from one sample in a study of blood T cell repertoires in COVID-19. Profiling relied on immunoSEQ multiplex PCR, and the TCRdb table lists in-frame clones only, not all of them. In the table there are around 150,000 clones, approximately 91% of which are singletons. What was sequenced was peripheral blood. These receptors originate from a man younger than 35 with acute or convalescent COVID-19. Both conserved end residues are part of each CDR3. A D gene is named only where the DNA matches it firmly. Clone size is shown for a subset of rows, as once, few, many or a class of expanded clone.

d_gene: TRBD2
j_gene: TRBJ2-3
abundance: .
v_gene: TRBV3-1/TRBV3-2
CDR3nt: TGTGCCAGCAGCCGGGTGGGGTCTCTAGCGGGGGGACACACAGATACGCAGTATTTT
CDR3aa: CASSRVGSLAGGHTDTQYF

d_gene: TRBD1
j_gene: TRBJ1-2
abundance: .
v_gene: TRBV19
CDR3nt: TGTGCCAGTACCAATACCGGGACAGGGATACGCTATGGCTACACCTTC
CDR3aa: CASTNTGTGIRYGYTF

d_gene: TRBD2
j_gene: TRBJ2-1
abundance: .
v_gene: TRBV9
CDR3nt: TGTGCCAGCAGCCCCGGACTAGATTCGGTTTACAATGAGCAGTTCTTC
CDR3aa: CASSPGLDSVYNEQFF

d_gene: .
j_gene: TRBJ1-4
abundance: .
v_gene: TRBV7-8
CDR3nt: TGTGCCAGCAACTTAATACCGGACAGTAGGGAAAAACTGTTTTTT
CDR3aa: CASNLIPDSREKLFF

d_gene: TRBD1
j_gene: TRBJ1-5
abundance: .
v_gene: TRBV6-6
CDR3nt: TGTGCCAGCAGTTGGGACAGGCGAGGGAATCAGCCCCAGCATTTT
CDR3aa: CASSWDRRGNQPQHF

d_gene: TRBD1
j_gene: TRBJ1-1
abundance: .
v_gene: TRBV4-1
CDR3nt: TGCGCCAGCAGCCAAGGCCAGGGGGCTATGGGGGCTGAAGCTTTCTTT
CDR3aa: CASSQGQGAMGAEAFF

d_gene: TRBD2
j_gene: TRBJ2-7
abundance: .
v_gene: TRBV6-5
CDR3nt: TGTGCCATTGTAGGGGAGGGATCCTACGAGCAGTACTTC
CDR3aa: CAIVGEGSYEQYF

d_gene: .
j_gene: TRBJ2-3
abundance: once
v_gene: TRBV18
CDR3nt: TGTGCCAGCTCACTTCGACAGCCCCCAGATACGCAGTATTTT
CDR3aa: CASSLRQPPDTQYF

d_gene: TRBD2
j_gene: TRBJ2-7
abundance: once
v_gene: TRBV27
CDR3nt: TGTGCCAGCAGTTTTGGGGTAGCGGGGGCCTACGAGCAGTACTTC
CDR3aa: CASSFGVAGAYEQYF

d_gene: .
j_gene: TRBJ1-1
abundance: .
v_gene: TRBV5-1
CDR3nt: TGCGCCAGCAGCTTCGGCGGGTTCGATACGAACACTGAAGCTTTCTTT
CDR3aa: CASSFGGFDTNTEAFF

d_gene: .
j_gene: TRBJ2-7
abundance: few
v_gene: TRBV9
CDR3nt: TGTGCCAGCAGCCTCCAGACTAGTACTAACGAGCAGTACTTC
CDR3aa: CASSLQTSTNEQYF

d_gene: .
j_gene: TRBJ1-1
abundance: .
v_gene: TRBV6-1
CDR3nt: TGTGCCAGCAGTGACCTGGGCAGGATGAACACTGAAGCTTTCTTT
CDR3aa: CASSDLGRMNTEAFF

d_gene: .
j_gene: TRBJ1-2
abundance: .
v_gene: TRBV5-1
CDR3nt: TGCGCCAGCAGCTTGTGGTTACAGGGAGACTATGGCTACACCTTC
CDR3aa: CASSLWLQGDYGYTF

d_gene: .
j_gene: TRBJ2-5
abundance: once
v_gene: TRBV10-3
CDR3nt: TGTGCCATCAGGGGGCGCGGAGAGACCCAGTACTTC
CDR3aa: CAIRGRGETQYF

d_gene: TRBD1
j_gene: TRBJ1-1
abundance: once
v_gene: TRBV18
CDR3nt: TGTGCCAGCTCACCAAGTATCGACAGGGGAAAGACTGAAGCTTTCTTT
CDR3aa: CASSPSIDRGKTEAFF

d_gene: TRBD1
j_gene: TRBJ2-3
abundance: .
v_gene: TRBV19
CDR3nt: TGTGCCAGTAGTATACAGGGGGCAGGGGATACGCAGTATTTT
CDR3aa: CASSIQGAGDTQYF

d_gene: .
j_gene: TRBJ2-4
abundance: .
v_gene: TRBV4-2
CDR3nt: TGTGCCAGCAGCCCTTCTGGACTAGCCAAAAACATTCAGTACTTC
CDR3aa: CASSPSGLAKNIQYF

d_gene: TRBD1
j_gene: TRBJ2-5
abundance: .
v_gene: TRBV6-2/TRBV6-3
CDR3nt: TGTGCCAGCAGTTACTCGGCCCAGGGGGTAGAGACCCAGTACTTC
CDR3aa: CASSYSAQGVETQYF

d_gene: TRBD1
j_gene: TRBJ2-3
abundance: .
v_gene: TRBV5-4
CDR3nt: TGTGCCAGCAGCTTGGATAGACAGGGGGCCGCAGATACGCAGTATTTT
CDR3aa: CASSLDRQGAADTQYF

d_gene: .
j_gene: TRBJ1-2
abundance: .
v_gene: TRBV5-6
CDR3nt: TGTGCCAGCAGCTTGCAGGGAACCTATGGCTACACCTTC
CDR3aa: CASSLQGTYGYTF

d_gene: .
j_gene: TRBJ1-2
abundance: .
v_gene: TRBV9
CDR3nt: TGTGCCAGCAGCTGGGGGGACGGCTACACCTTC
CDR3aa: CASSWGDGYTF

d_gene: TRBD1
j_gene: TRBJ1-6
abundance: .
v_gene: TRBV30
CDR3nt: TGTGCCTGGGGACGGGACAGTAATTCACCCCTCCACTTT
CDR3aa: CAWGRDSNSPLHF